These 2 T cell receptor beta chains share one sample of origin, sequenced in a study of blood T cell repertoires in COVID-19. Clones were sequenced by immunoSEQ multiplex PCR, and TCRdb holds only the in-frame ones, with some missing. The data contain 30,000 to 40,000 clones, about 87% of them singletons. Sequenced material: peripheral blood. Receptors originate from a man in his 60s with active COVID-19.

V usage is TRBV5-1 and J usage is TRBJ2-3, with 8 bases lining up with TRBD2. After removal of 4 bases from V and 6 bases from J, the junction contained 10 bases not matched to a gene. This CDR3 spans 15 amino acids. Germline assignment: CDR1 SGHRS and CDR2 YFSETQ. This CDR3 is CASSALAVPPDTQYF. The CDR3 region has the DNA TGCGCCAGCAGCGCACTAGCGGTTCCGCCGGATACGCAGTATTTT.

V is TRBV21-1 and J is TRBJ2-1; the table's D call of TRBD2 was not tested on the DNA. TRBV21-1 corresponds to a pseudogene. CDR3 length: 16 residues. Here the CDR3 reads CASSKDGEGSYNEQFF. In DNA, the CDR3 is TGTGCCAGCAGCAAAGACGGGGAAGGCTCCTACAATGAGCAGTTCTTC.